This T cell receptor (beta chain) stems from a study of response to subunit inactivated influenza vaccine. Study-wide results and caveats: The authors put forward the suggestion that each seasonal influenza vaccination may bring in only a limited number of new T cells.

As concerns this clonotype: Its antigen remains unidentified.

In TCRdb, the RT-PCR reads were re-called with MiXCR into one record per CDR3 protein. The table lists 650,000 to 700,000 distinct CDR3 sequences, approximately 14% of them singletons. The receptor comes from a man in his forties or fifties who received an inactivated influenza vaccine. Specimen: PBMCs from blood, collected about 12 days after vaccination.

The CDR3 DNA reads TGTGCCTGGGGCAGGGGACCGAACACTGAAGCTTTCTTT. This gives the protein CAWGRGPNTEAFF. This rearrangement joins TRBV30 to TRBJ1-1; a weak D match, TRBD1 (6 bases). CDR1 is GTSNPN, CDR2 SVGIG, per germline (reference sequence). This CDR3 is built from 13 residues. V was pared by 5 bases and J by 1 base, with 11 bases between.